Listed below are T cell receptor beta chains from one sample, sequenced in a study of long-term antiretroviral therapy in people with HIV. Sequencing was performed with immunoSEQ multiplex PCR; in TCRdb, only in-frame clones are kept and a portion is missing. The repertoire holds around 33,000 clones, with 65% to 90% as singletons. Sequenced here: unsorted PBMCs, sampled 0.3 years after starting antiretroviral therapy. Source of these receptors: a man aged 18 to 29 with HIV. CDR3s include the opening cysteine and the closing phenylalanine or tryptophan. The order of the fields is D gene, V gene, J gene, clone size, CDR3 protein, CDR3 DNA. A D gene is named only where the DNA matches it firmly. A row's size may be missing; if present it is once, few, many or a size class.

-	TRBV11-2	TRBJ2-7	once	CASSLASSSRWAEQYF	TGTGCCAGCAGCTTAGCTAGCAGCAGCAGATGGGCCGAGCAGTACTTC
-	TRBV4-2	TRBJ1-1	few	CASSQDDEVSTEAFF	TGTGCCAGCAGCCAAGATGACGAGGTTAGTACTGAAGCTTTCTTT
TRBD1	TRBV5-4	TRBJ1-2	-	CASSSTGQGSLNYGYTF	TGTGCCAGCAGCTCGACGGGACAGGGGTCACTCAACTATGGCTACACCTTC
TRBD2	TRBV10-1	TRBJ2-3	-	CASSERGGAADTQYF	TGCGCCAGCAGTGAACGCGGGGGGGCCGCAGATACGCAGTATTTT
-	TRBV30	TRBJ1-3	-	CAWSVVLSGNTIYF	TGTGCCTGGAGTGTAGTCCTCTCTGGAAACACCATATATTTT
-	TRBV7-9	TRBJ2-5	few	CASSLASTWALAQYF	TGTGCCAGCAGCTTAGCCTCGACCTGGGCTTTGGCCCAGTACTTC
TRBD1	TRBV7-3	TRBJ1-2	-	CASSPGQGYGYTF	TGTGCCAGCAGCCCCGGACAGGGGTATGGCTACACCTTC
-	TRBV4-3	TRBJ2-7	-	CASRTATSSYEQYF	TGCGCCAGCAGAACAGCTACCAGCTCCTACGAGCAGTACTTC
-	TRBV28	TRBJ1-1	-	CASSLNDREAFF	TGTGCCAGCAGCCTAAACGACAGGGAAGCTTTCTTT
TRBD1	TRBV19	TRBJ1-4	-	CASSVNRGTNEKLFF	TGTGCCAGTAGTGTAAACAGGGGAACTAATGAAAAACTGTTTTTT
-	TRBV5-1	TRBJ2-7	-	CASSLDQFGQYF	TGCGCCAGCAGCTTAGATCAATTTGGACAGTACTTC
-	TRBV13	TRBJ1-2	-	CASSLASAGVNYGYTF	TGTGCCAGCAGCTTAGCTTCCGCAGGGGTTAACTATGGCTACACCTTC
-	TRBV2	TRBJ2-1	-	CASSGSLNTYNEQFF	TGTGCCAGCAGTGGATCGTTAAATACGTACAATGAGCAGTTCTTC
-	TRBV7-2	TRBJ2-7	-	CASSSKMYEQYF	TGTGCCAGCAGCTCGAAGATGTACGAGCAGTACTTC
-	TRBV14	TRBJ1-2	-	CASSHSQGYGYTF	TGTGCCAGCAGCCACTCCCAGGGGTATGGCTACACCTTC
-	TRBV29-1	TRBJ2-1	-	CSVIIGGSYNEQFF	TGCAGCGTTATAATCGGGGGTAGCTACAATGAGCAGTTCTTC
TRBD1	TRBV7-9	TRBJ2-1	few	CASSLRGGLPNEQFF	TGTGCCAGCAGCTTGAGAGGGGGCCTCCCCAATGAGCAGTTCTTC
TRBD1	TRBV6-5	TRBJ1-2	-	CASSSGGGYGYTF	TGTGCCAGCAGTTCAGGGGGTGGCTATGGCTACACCTTC
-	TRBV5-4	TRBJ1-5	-	CASSLAPRSDQPQHF	TGTGCCAGCAGCTTGGCCCCCAGGTCGGATCAGCCCCAGCATTTT
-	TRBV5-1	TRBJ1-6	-	CASSRGVGSYNSPLHF	TGCGCCAGCAGCAGGGGGGTAGGATCCTATAATTCACCCCTCCACTTT
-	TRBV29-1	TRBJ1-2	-	CSVEGYGYTF	TGCAGCGTTGAAGGATATGGCTACACCTTC
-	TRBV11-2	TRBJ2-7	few	CASSFRDDYEQYF	TGTGCCAGCAGCTTCCGGGACGACTACGAGCAGTACTTC
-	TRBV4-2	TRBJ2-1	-	CASSQVSASSYNEQFF	TGTGCCAGCAGCCAAGTGAGCGCTAGCTCCTACAATGAGCAGTTCTTC
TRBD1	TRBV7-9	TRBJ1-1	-	CASDKAGEAGGDTEAFF	TGTGCCAGCGACAAAGCCGGGGAGGCAGGGGGGGACACTGAAGCTTTCTTT
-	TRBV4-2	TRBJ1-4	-	CASSQGQGISEKLFF	TGTGCCAGCAGCCAAGGGCAGGGAATAAGCGAAAAACTGTTTTTT
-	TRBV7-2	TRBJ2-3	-	CASSLFGGITDTQYF	TGTGCCAGCAGCTTATTTGGCGGGATCACAGATACGCAGTATTTT
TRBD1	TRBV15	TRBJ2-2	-	CATSRDGDRGYGELFF	TGTGCCACCAGCAGAGATGGAGACAGGGGGTACGGGGAGCTGTTTTTT
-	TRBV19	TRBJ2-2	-	CASSTGMDTGELFF	TGTGCCAGTAGTACAGGAATGGACACCGGGGAGCTGTTTTTT
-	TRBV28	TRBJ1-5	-	CASHGGGQPQHF	TGTGCCAGCCACGGTGGGGGCCAGCCCCAGCATTTT
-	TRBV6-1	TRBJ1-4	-	CASSDVRGGTTTGEKLFF	TGTGCCAGCAGTGACGTGAGGGGGGGTACGACCACGGGCGAAAAACTGTTTTTT
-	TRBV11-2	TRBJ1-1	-	CASSLEGHWNTEAFF	TGTGCCAGCAGCTTAGAGGGGCACTGGAACACTGAAGCTTTCTTT
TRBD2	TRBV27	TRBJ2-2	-	CASSPLRLAGRGELFF	TGTGCCAGCAGTCCCCTAAGACTAGCGGGAAGGGGGGAGCTGTTTTTT
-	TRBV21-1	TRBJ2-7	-	CASSCEGGSGSPGLAVLIYEQYF	TGTGCCAGCTCGTGCGAGGGCGGCAGCGGAAGTCCGGGACTAGCGGTTCTGATCTACGAGCAGTACTTC